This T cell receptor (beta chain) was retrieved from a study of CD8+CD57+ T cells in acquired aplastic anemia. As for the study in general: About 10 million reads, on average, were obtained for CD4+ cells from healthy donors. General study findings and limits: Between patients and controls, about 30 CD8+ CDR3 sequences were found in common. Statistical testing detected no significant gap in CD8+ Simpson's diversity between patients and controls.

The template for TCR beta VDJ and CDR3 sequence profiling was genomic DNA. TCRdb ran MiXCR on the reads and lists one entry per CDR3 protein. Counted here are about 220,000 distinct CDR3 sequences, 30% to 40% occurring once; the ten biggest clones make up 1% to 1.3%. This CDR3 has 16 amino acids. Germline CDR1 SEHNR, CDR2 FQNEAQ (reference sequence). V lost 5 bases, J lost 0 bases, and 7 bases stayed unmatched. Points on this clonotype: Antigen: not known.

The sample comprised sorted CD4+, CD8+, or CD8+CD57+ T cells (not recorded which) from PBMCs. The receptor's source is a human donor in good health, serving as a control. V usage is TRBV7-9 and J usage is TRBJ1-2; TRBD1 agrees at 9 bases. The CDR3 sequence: CASSTRTGETNYGYTF. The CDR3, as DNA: TGTGCCAGCAGCACCCGGACAGGGGAAACTAACTATGGCTACACCTTC.